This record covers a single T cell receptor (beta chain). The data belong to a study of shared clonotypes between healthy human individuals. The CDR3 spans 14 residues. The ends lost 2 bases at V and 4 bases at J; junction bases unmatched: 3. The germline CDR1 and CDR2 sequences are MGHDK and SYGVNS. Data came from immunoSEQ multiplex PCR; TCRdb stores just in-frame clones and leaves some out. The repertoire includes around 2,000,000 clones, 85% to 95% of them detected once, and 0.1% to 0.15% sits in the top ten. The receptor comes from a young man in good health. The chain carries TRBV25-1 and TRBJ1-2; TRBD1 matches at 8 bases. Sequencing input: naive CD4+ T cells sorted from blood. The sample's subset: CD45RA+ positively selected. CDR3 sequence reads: CASSEQGASYGYTF. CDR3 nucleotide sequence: TGTGCCAGCAGTGAACAGGGGGCTAGCTATGGCTACACCTTC.